This T cell receptor beta chain was sequenced during a study of blood T cell repertoires in COVID-19. Original processing notes: How many nucleated cells were present was estimated from reference gene primer amplification. Using immunoSEQ multiplex PCR, the repertoire was profiled, and TCRdb retains in-frame clones only, with some absent. V and J calls and clone size follow that table, whereas D and trimming were derived from the DNA. The sample has 200,000 to 250,000 clones, 80% to 90% seen once. The length of the CDR3 is 12 residues. V dropped 7 bases and J dropped 6 bases, with 13 bases sitting between them. Germline CDR1 and CDR2: MNHEY and SMNVEV (reference sequence).

Sequencing was carried out using peripheral blood. The chain links TRBV27 to TRBJ2-7, with D possibly TRBD2 on 5 matching bases. The receptor was derived from a man between 18 and 29 years old with active or convalescent COVID-19. The CDR3 DNA is TGTGCCAGCAAGGACCCGGGGAGCGAGCAGTACTTC. Protein product: CASKDPGSEQYF.